Shown below are 9 T cell receptor beta chains from a single sample sequenced in a study of technical replicates of blood from several donors. Generated by immunoSEQ multiplex PCR, the TCRdb table keeps only in-frame clones and is missing some. The sample holds approximately 50,000 clones, 86% seen once. The sample comprised PBMCs. The receptors stem from a human donor in good health. Some clones in this sample may be carry-over from other donors' samples.

The chain uses TRBV2 and TRBJ2-7, with D uncertain. With 5 bases removed from V and 3 bases from J, the gap between germline ends came to 17 bases. CDR3 length: 15 residues. Germline loops: CDR1 SNHLY, CDR2 FYNNEI. The CDR3 spells CASSWLGANVYEQYF. CDR3 nucleotide sequence: TGTGCCAGCAGTTGGTTAGGAGCTAATGTCTACGAGCAGTACTTC.

V is TRBV4-1 and J is TRBJ2-7, with 14 bases fitting TRBD2. In germline, CDR1 is MGHRA, CDR2 YSYEKL. This CDR3 is built from 18 residues. J lost 7 bases, V lost 3 bases, and 14 bases had no gene match. The CDR3 coding sequence is TGCGCCAGCAGCCAGGCGTCCGGGACTAGCGGGAGCCTAGGGGAGCAGTACTTC. It is translated as CASSQASGTSGSLGEQYF.

This chain connects TRBV4-3 to TRBJ1-1; 8 positions agree with TRBD1. Per germline, CDR1 LGHNA and CDR2 YSLEER. Trimming cost V 0 bases and J 1 base; bases outside gene matches: 7. The CDR3 is 17 amino acids. This CDR3 reads CASSQDGRGRWNTEAFF. The CDR3 coding sequence is TGCGCCAGCAGCCAAGATGGCAGGGGGCGTTGGAACACTGAAGCTTTCTTT.

CDR3 amino acids: CASSPKGGQGGQYF. Here the CDR3 DNA reads TGTGCCAGCAGCCCCAAGGGGGGACAGGGGGGGCAGTACTTC. V and J are TRBV7-2 and TRBJ2-7, with TRBD1 identical over 11 bases. The germline V gene encodes CDR1 SGHTA and CDR2 FQGNSA. The CDR3 has 14 amino acids. Trimming removed 5 bases from V and 9 bases from J; junction bases left unmatched: 9.

The DNA of the CDR3 is TGTGCCAGCAGCTTAGCTGGGGACAGGGGAAACACCATATATTTT. It is translated as CASSLAGDRGNTIYF. The rearrangement uses TRBV7-8 and TRBJ1-3; 8 nucleotides line up with TRBD1. Per the germline V gene, CDR1 is SGHVS and CDR2 is FQNEAQ. CDR3 length: 15 residues. V gave up 0 bases and J gave up 4 bases; unmatched junction bases: 2. Drawing the rest from reference TRBV7-8 and TRBJ1-3, the complete variable domain is GAGVSQSPRYKVAKRGQDVALRCDPISGHVSLFWYQQALGQGPEFLTYFQNEAQLDKSGLPSDRFFAERPEGSVSTLKIQRTQQEDSAVYLCASSLAGDRGNTIYFGEGSWLTVV.

The chain carries TRBV7-9 and TRBJ2-3; unclear D gene. The CDR3 contains 13 residues. Trimming pared 5 bases from V and 4 bases from J, leaving 10 bases between. Germline assignment: CDR1 SEHNR and CDR2 FQNEAQ (reference sequence). CDR3 sequence: CASSNPPADTQYF. The CDR3 DNA sequence: TGTGCCAGCAGCAATCCTCCCGCAGATACGCAGTATTTT.

This chain connects TRBV9 to TRBJ2-7, with unresolved D. From germline, CDR1 is SGDLS and CDR2 YYNGEE. The ends were cut back, 0 bases at V and 2 bases at J, with 12 bases in the middle. This CDR3 comprises 15 residues. The CDR3 sequence: CASSVGSQATYEQYF. CDR3 nucleotides: TGTGCCAGCAGCGTAGGTTCCCAAGCCACCTACGAGCAGTACTTC.

This sequence joins TRBV11-1 and TRBJ1-1; 8 bases map to TRBD1. The CDR3 has 12 residues. Looked up from germline, CDR1 is SGHAT and CDR2 is FQDESV (reference sequence). Trimming removed 4 bases from V and 8 bases from J; junction bases left unmatched: 3. The CDR3 loop reads CASSSDREEAFF. The CDR3 bases are TGTGCCAGCAGCTCGGACAGGGAGGAAGCTTTCTTT.

The chain carries TRBV21-1 and TRBJ2-7; TRBD1 is taken as the D call from the table, unchecked against the DNA. TRBV21-1 is flagged as a pseudogene. The CDR3 spans 13 residues. CDR3 bases: TGTGCCACCCTGAAAACAGGGTCCTACGAGCAGTACTTC. This encodes CATLKTGSYEQYF.